The 24 T cell receptor beta chains reported below all come from one sample, sequenced in a study of regulatory T cells in long-lasting Graves disease. CDR3-region Arm-PCR and iRepertoire HTBI primers produced the TCR beta libraries. One entry per CDR3 protein, called by TCRdb with MiXCR from the multiplex PCR reads. The profile covers roughly 470,000 distinct CDR3 sequences, with around 20% appearing a single time and approximately 7.8% taken by the ten largest. Specified time point: persistent/refractory GD, antithyroid drugs over 5 years with positive TRAb. Construction of the TCR library relied on RNA isolated from PBMCs. Sequences were derived from peripheral blood mononuclear cells (PBMCs), sampled when the disease was refractory, from a patient treated with antithyroid drugs. The receptors derive from a female donor with Graves disease.

This clonotype has at least ten counts. The gene calls are TRBV20-1 and TRBJ1-4, with D unresolved. CDR1 is DFQATT, CDR2 SNEGSKA, per germline (reference sequence). The CDR3 length is 11 residues. CDR3 loop: CSHMVGEKLFF. The DNA of the CDR3 is TGCAGCCACATGGTGGGTGAAAAACTGTTTTTT.

This clonotype was seen many times. The gene calls are TRBV28 and TRBJ1-3, with unresolved D. This CDR3 spans 16 amino acids. Between the trimmed V and J ends, which lost 5 bases and 0 bases, there was a span of 14 bases. Germline CDR1 MDHEN, CDR2 SYDVKM. The CDR3 sequence is CASSPRSSSSGNTIYF. CDR3 nucleotides: TGTGCCAGCAGTCCTAGGTCTAGCAGCTCTGGAAACACCATATATTTT.

CDR3 DNA: TGTGCCAGCAGCTGGGGCCGGGGCCTCTGGCATTTT. Protein sequence: CASSWGRGLWHF. V and J are TRBV12-3 or TRBV12-4 and TRBJ1-5, with D possibly TRBD1 on 5 matching bases. Trimming cost V 6 bases and J 15 bases, with 18 bases left between them. The CDR3 covers 12 residues.

This sequence joins TRBV29-1 and TRBJ1-5; the D is unclear. V was cut by 7 bases and J by 9 bases, with 16 bases left in between. Germline loops: CDR1 SQVTM, CDR2 ANQGSEA. The CDR3 covers 12 residues. The CDR3, as DNA: TGCAGCGCTGGAGCTCCAGTAGGGCCCCAGCATTTT. Protein: CSAGAPVGPQHF.

This clonotype appeared many times. CDR3 loop: CASSFLGTGGKETQYF. For the CDR3, the DNA is TGTGCCAGCAGTTTTCTTGGGACAGGGGGCAAGGAGACCCAGTACTTC. J is TRBJ2-5 and V is TRBV27; 12 bases match TRBD1. The CDR3 is 16 amino acids. CDR1 is MNHEY, CDR2 SMNVEV, per germline (reference sequence). Trimming took 3 bases from V and 5 from J; bases not matched to a gene: 7.

This clonotype showed up many times. Germline is not matched at one junction end, which may reflect a read error. J is TRBJ1-1 and V is TRBV11-2, with 7 positions matching TRBD1. Germline loops: CDR1 SGHAT, CDR2 FQNNGV. The CDR3 is 16 amino acids. The CDR3 protein is CASSLEGARRNTEAFF. In DNA form, the CDR3 reads TGTGCCAGCAGCCTAGAGGGGGCGCGCCGGAACACTGAAGCTTTCTTT.

The chain employs TRBV27 and TRBJ2-5, with D unclear. Trimming took off 3 bases at V and 5 bases at J, with 13 bases between the two ends. The germline CDR1 and CDR2 sequences are MNHEY and SMNVEV (reference sequence). This CDR3 spans 14 amino acids. The CDR3 spells CASSFQIGRETQYF. CDR3 sequence (DNA): TGTGCCAGCAGTTTCCAAATAGGTCGGGAGACCCAGTACTTC.

This clonotype was picked up a small number of times. The chain combines TRBV9 with TRBJ2-7; D is perhaps TRBD2 (6 bases). Germline CDR1 is SGDLS and CDR2 is YYNGEE. V shed 0 bases and J shed 3 bases, with 13 bases lying between them. CDR3 length: 15 amino acids. The CDR3 coding sequence is TGTGCCAGCAGCGTAGGCGACGGGACTTTCTACGAGCAGTACTTC. Its translation: CASSVGDGTFYEQYF.

This clonotype was seen at least ten times. The rearrangement joins TRBV7-8 to TRBJ2-7, with a possible D match to TRBD1 (5 bases). V lost 4 bases and J 11 bases, leaving 18 bases between the germline ends. From germline, CDR1 is SGHVS and CDR2 FQNEAQ. The CDR3 is 13 amino acids. Written as DNA, the CDR3 is TGTGCCAGCAGCTCGACGGACACCCCCGGAGAGTACTTC. The encoded protein is CASSSTDTPGEYF.

The chain recombines TRBV5-6 with TRBJ1-1; 8 bases are shared with TRBD1. From germline, CDR1 is SGHDT and CDR2 YYEEEE. The trim removed 2 bases at V and 5 bases at J, leaving 5 bases unmatched. The CDR3 totals 14 residues. In DNA, the CDR3 is TGTGCCAGCAGCTTCCTACAGGGGGGTACTGAAGCTTTCTTT. Its protein product is CASSFLQGGTEAFF.

The table lists this clonotype with many counts. This rearrangement joins TRBV19 to TRBJ1-5, with TRBD1 as a possible D gene (5 bases). Germline V gene sequence: CDR1 LNHDA, CDR2 SQIVND (reference sequence). This CDR3 spans 16 amino acids. The V and J ends lost 8 bases and 9 bases respectively, with 26 bases between them. CDR3 sequence reads: CASGPLRGTVPMPQHF. The CDR3 DNA reads TGTGCCAGTGGGCCCCTACGGGGGACGGTACCGATGCCCCAGCATTTT.

CDR3 nucleotides: TGTGCCAGGGGGACAGGGGGGAGGGAGACCCAGTACTTC. Residues: CARGTGGRETQYF. V is TRBV30 and J is TRBJ2-5, with 11 bases matching TRBD1. The germline V gene has CDR1 GTSNPN and CDR2 SVGIG (reference sequence). There are 13 residues in the CDR3. V trimming: 8 bases; J trimming: 5 bases; junction bases outside the gene matches: 7.

This clonotype was observed a few times. The rearrangement links TRBV4-1 to TRBJ1-1; the D gene is possibly TRBD1 (6 bases). Per germline, CDR1 MGHRA and CDR2 YSYEKL. This CDR3 is 14 amino acids long. The V end was cut by 3 bases, the J end by 3 bases, with 11 bases between. The CDR3 spells CASSHYPGDTEAFF. CDR3 DNA: TGCGCCAGCAGCCATTATCCAGGGGACACTGAAGCTTTCTTT.

This clonotype showed up just a few times. The V gene is TRBV6-1, the J gene TRBJ1-5; no clear D gene. The V gene lost 4 bases and the J gene lost 0 bases, with 7 bases spanning the gap. The CDR3 is made up of 14 amino acids. Germline V gene data show CDR1 as MNHNS and CDR2 as SASEGT. CDR3 sequence: CASSGENSNQPQHF. The CDR3 DNA reads TGTGCCAGCAGTGGGGAGAATAGCAATCAGCCCCAGCATTTT.

This clonotype was counted a few times. The genes are TRBV7-6 and TRBJ1-3, with a tentative D call TRBD1 (5 bases). Germline V gene sequence: CDR1 SGHVS, CDR2 FNYEAQ. V was trimmed by 0 bases and J by 4 bases, leaving 13 bases between them. This CDR3 region has 16 residues. The CDR3 DNA reads TGTGCCAGCAGCTTAGCATCGGCAGGGTTCGGAAACACCATATATTTT. As protein: CASSLASAGFGNTIYF.

The gene calls are TRBV12-3 or TRBV12-4 and TRBJ2-7; TRBD2 matches at 11 bases. The CDR3 consists of 12 residues. J lost 5 bases, V lost 6 bases, and 0 bases had no gene match. CDR3 sequence: CASRGLADEQYF. The CDR3 DNA follows: TGTGCCAGCAGGGGACTAGCGGACGAGCAGTACTTC.

CDR3 sequence reads: CASSLRTSGISEADTQYF. The CDR3 region has the DNA TGTGCCAGCAGTTTGAGGACTAGCGGGATCTCGGAAGCAGATACGCAGTATTTT. The chain joins TRBV28 to TRBJ2-3; the match to TRBD2 covers 12 bases. This CDR3 spans 18 amino acids. Trimming at V came to 3 bases and at J to 4 bases, leaving 11 bases not matched to a gene. Germline CDR1 and CDR2: MDHEN and SYDVKM.

This clonotype showed up just a few times. This may be a read error: a much more frequent sequence differs by one nucleotide. The chain couples TRBV28 to TRBJ2-7; TRBD1 might be the D (5 bases). This CDR3 has 15 residues. The germline CDR1 and CDR2 sequences are MDHEN and SYDVKM. CDR3 sequence: CAGSFLGEWYDEQYF. In nucleotides, the CDR3 is TGTGCCGGCAGTTTTTTAGGGGAATGGTACGACGAGCAGTACTTC.

In its sample, this clonotype was seen many times. The chain joins TRBV19 to TRBJ1-1; 8 bases fit TRBD1. Germline V lookup: CDR1 LNHDA, CDR2 SQIVND (reference sequence). The CDR3 sequence is 15 residues long. The trim removed 0 bases at V and 5 bases at J, leaving 5 bases unmatched. CDR3 sequence reads: CASSIDATGATEAFF. CDR3 DNA: TGTGCCAGTAGTATAGATGCGACAGGGGCGACTGAAGCTTTCTTT.

This clonotype was counted at least ten times. V usage is TRBV30 and J usage is TRBJ1-4; TRBD1 agrees at 7 bases. The V gene end was trimmed by 2 bases and the J gene end by 4 bases; junction bases not matched to a gene: 4. Per germline, CDR1 GTSNPN and CDR2 SVGIG (reference sequence). The CDR3 extends over 14 amino acids. The CDR3 is CAWSTRQGNEKLFF. In DNA form, the CDR3 reads TGTGCCTGGAGTACCCGACAGGGTAATGAAAAACTGTTTTTT.

This clonotype was seen at least ten times. The chain links TRBV7-6 to TRBJ1-5; D is uncertain. The V end lost 1 base, the J end lost 0 bases, and 13 bases lay between the germline ends. This CDR3 contains 17 residues. Per the germline V gene, CDR1 is SGHVS and CDR2 is FNYEAQ. The CDR3 region is CASSLGAGLYSNQPQHF. CDR3 nucleotides: TGTGCCAGCAGCTTAGGCGCAGGCCTATATAGCAATCAGCCCCAGCATTTT.

In its sample, this clonotype was seen a few times. This chain uses TRBV19 with TRBJ2-5; 7 bases align to TRBD2. CDR3 size: 15 residues. After removal of 3 bases from V and 1 base from J, the junction contained 5 bases not matched to a gene. From germline, CDR1 is LNHDA and CDR2 SQIVND (reference sequence). The CDR3 coding sequence is TGTGCCAGTAGTATGAGGACTAGTCCCCAAGAGACCCAGTACTTC. This codes for CASSMRTSPQETQYF.

This clonotype was seen a handful of times. V is TRBV12-3 or TRBV12-4 and J is TRBJ2-7; D is unclear. Deletions cut 6 bases from V and 8 bases from J, with 20 bases between. The CDR3 is 14 residues long. The CDR3 DNA follows: TGTGCCAGCAGCGACCCGACCGGGTCTTACCAGCAGTACTTC. It encodes CASSDPTGSYQQYF.

The chain carries TRBV5-1 and TRBJ2-5; TRBD1 agrees at 10 bases. This CDR3 is built from 18 residues. Germline CDR1 SGHRS, CDR2 YFSETQ. Trimming at V came to 0 bases and at J to 0 bases, leaving 8 bases not matched to a gene. The CDR3 sequence: CASSLGGQGVRYQETQYF. The CDR3 DNA follows: TGCGCCAGCAGCTTGGGTGGACAGGGGGTCCGGTACCAAGAGACCCAGTACTTC.